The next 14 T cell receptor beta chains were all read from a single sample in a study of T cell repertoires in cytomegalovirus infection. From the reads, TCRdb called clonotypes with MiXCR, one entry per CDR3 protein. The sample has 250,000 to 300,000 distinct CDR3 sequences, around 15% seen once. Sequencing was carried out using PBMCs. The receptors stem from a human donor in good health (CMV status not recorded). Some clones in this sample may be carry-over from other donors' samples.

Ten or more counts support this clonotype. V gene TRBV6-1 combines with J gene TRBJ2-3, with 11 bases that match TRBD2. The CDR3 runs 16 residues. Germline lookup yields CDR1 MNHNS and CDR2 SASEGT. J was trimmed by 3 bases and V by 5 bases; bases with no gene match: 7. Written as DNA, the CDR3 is TGTGCCAGCAGTTTCACGACTAGCGGGATGACAGATACGCAGTATTTT. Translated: CASSFTTSGMTDTQYF.

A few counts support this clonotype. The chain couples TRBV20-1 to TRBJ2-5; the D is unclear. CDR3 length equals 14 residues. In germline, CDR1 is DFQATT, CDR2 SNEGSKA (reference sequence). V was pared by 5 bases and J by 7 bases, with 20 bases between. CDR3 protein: CSAPLDKEWGTQYF. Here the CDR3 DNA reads TGCAGTGCTCCGCTCGACAAGGAGTGGGGGACCCAGTACTTC.

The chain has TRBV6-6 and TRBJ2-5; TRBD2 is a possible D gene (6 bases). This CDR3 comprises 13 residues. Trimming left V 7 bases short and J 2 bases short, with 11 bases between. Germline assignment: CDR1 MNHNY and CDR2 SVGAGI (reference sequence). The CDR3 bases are TGTGCCAGCACCAGCGGGCTTCAAGAGACCCAGTACTTC. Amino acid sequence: CASTSGLQETQYF.

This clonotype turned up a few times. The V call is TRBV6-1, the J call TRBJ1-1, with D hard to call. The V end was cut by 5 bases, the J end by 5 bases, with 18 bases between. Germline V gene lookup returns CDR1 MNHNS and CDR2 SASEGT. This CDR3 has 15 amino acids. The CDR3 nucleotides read TGTGCCAGCAGTCTCGGACGGCTAGGTTTGACTGAAGCTTTCTTT. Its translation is CASSLGRLGLTEAFF.

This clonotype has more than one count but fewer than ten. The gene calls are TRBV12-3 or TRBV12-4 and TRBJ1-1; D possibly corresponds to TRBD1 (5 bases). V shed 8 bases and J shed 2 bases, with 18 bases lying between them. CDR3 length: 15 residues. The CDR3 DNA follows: TGTGCCAGCGTATACACCCCAGGGATTAACACTGAAGCTTTCTTT. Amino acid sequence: CASVYTPGINTEAFF.

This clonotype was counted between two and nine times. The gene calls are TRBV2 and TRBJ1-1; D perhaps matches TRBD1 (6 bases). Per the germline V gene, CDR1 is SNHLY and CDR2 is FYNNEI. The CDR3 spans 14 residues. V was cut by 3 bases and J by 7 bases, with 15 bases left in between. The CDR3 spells CASSDYRARGEAFF. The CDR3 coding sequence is TGTGCCAGCAGTGACTACAGGGCCAGGGGTGAAGCTTTCTTT.

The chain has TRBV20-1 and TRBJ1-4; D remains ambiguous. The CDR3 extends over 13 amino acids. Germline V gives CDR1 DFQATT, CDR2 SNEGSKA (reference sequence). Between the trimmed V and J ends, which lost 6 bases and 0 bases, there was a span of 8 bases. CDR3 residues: CSALGATNEKLFF. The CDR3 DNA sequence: TGCAGTGCCCTCGGTGCAACTAATGAAAAACTGTTTTTT.

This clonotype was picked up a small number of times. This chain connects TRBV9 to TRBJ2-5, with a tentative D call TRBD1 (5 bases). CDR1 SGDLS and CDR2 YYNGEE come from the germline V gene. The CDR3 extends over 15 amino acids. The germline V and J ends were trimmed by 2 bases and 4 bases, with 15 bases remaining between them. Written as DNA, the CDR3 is TGTGCCAGCAGCGTTTCAGAGACAGAGACAGAGACCCAGTACTTC. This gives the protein CASSVSETETETQYF.

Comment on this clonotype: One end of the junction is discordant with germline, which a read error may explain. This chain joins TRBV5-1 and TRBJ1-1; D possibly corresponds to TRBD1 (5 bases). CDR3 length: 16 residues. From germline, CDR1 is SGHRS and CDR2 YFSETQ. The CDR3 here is CAGSLGPGQGNTEAFF. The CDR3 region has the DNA TGCGCCGGCAGCTTGGGCCCCGGGCAGGGGAACACTGAAGCTTTCTTT.

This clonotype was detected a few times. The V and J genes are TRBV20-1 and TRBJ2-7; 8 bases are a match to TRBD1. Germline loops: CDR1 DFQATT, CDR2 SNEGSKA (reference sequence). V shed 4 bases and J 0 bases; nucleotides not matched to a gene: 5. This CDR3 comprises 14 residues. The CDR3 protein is CSAKGTGFSYEQYF. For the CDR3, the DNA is TGCAGTGCTAAAGGGACAGGTTTCTCCTACGAGCAGTACTTC.

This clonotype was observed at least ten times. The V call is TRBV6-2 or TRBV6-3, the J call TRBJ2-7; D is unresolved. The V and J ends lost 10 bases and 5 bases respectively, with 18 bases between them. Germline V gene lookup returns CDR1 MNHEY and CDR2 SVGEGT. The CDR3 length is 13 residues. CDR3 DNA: TGTGCCACGTCCCGGACGGAACAAGACGAGCAGTACTTC. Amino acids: CATSRTEQDEQYF.

The CDR3 DNA is TGTGCCACCAGCAGGGGGCCAGGGGCGAAAGATACGCAGTATTTT. This translates into CATSRGPGAKDTQYF. This rearrangement joins TRBV15 to TRBJ2-3, with D possibly being TRBD1 (6 bases). Germline V CDR1 and CDR2: LNHNV, YYDKDF (reference sequence). V lost 3 bases, J lost 5 bases, and 15 bases lay in between. CDR3 size: 15 residues.

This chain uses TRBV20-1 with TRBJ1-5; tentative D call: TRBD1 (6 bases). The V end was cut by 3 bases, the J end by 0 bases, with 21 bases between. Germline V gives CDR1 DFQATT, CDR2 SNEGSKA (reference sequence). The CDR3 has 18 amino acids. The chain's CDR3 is CSARDPRTEDYSNQPQHF. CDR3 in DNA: TGCAGTGCTAGGGACCCCCGGACAGAGGATTATAGCAATCAGCCCCAGCATTTT.

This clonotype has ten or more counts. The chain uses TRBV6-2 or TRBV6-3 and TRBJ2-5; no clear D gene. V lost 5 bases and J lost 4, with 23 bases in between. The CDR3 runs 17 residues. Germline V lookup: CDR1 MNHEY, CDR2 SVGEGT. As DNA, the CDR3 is TGTGCCAGCAGTACTATCCTCATGACGGCTGGGTTAGAGACCCAGTACTTC. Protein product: CASSTILMTAGLETQYF.